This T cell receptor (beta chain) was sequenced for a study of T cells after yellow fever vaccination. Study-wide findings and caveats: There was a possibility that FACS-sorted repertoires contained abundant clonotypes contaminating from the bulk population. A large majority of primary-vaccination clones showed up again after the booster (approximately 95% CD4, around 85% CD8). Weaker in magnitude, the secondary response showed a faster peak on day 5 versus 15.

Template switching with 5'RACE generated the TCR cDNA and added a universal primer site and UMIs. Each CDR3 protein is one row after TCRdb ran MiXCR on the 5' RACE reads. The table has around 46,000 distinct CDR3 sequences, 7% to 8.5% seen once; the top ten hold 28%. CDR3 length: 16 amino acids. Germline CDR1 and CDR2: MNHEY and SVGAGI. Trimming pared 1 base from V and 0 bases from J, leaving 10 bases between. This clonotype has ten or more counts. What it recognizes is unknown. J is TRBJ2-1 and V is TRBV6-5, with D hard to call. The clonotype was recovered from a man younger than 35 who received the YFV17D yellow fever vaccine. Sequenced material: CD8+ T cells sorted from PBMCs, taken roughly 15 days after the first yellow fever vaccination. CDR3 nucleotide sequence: TGTGCCAGCAGTTACTTTCTTGGTAGCTCCTACAATGAGCAGTTCTTC. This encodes CASSYFLGSSYNEQFF.